This T cell receptor beta chain emerged from a study of regulatory T cells in long-lasting Graves disease. Time point of the sample: newly diagnosed GD, antithyroid drugs for less than 3 months. The authors made the TCR library using RNA they extracted from PBMCs. There are 12 residues in the CDR3. Germline-derived CDR1 and CDR2 are GTSNPN and SVGIG (reference sequence). Trimming cost V 6 bases and J 1 base, with 7 bases left between them. Arm-PCR of CDR3 regions with iRepertoire HTBI primers generated TCR beta libraries. TCRdb fed the multiplex PCR reads into MiXCR, producing one record per CDR3 protein. The sample holds roughly 500,000 distinct CDR3 sequences; 12% are singletons and the top ten take 7.5% to 9%. This clonotype was recorded at least ten times. This same sample was also part of a study on T cells in Graves' hyperthyroidism and ophthalmopathy. That source reports: The HTBI set primed first-round TCR CDR3 RT-PCR. Also found in blood were most expanded thyroid clonotypes above 0.001.

The sample was peripheral blood mononuclear cells (PBMCs), taken at new diagnosis, from a patient treated with antithyroid drugs. This clonotype was sampled from a woman in her twenties or thirties with Graves disease. The V call is TRBV30, the J call TRBJ2-1; the D is unclear. CDR3 DNA: TGTGCCTGCTGGTGGTCCTACAATGAGCAGTTCTTC. Translation: CACWWSYNEQFF.